This TCR beta chain is from a study of regulatory T cells in long-lasting Graves disease. Noted time point: persistent/refractory GD, antithyroid drugs over 5 years with positive TRAb. There was RNA extracted from PBMCs, and the TCR library was made from it. Details on this clonotype: Its matching antigen is unknown. This clone may be a read error of a much larger clone one base away. Since the CDR3 does not end with the conserved phenylalanine or tryptophan, this likely comes from a read error.

In building TCR beta libraries, iRepertoire HTBI primers were used together with Arm-PCR of CDR3 regions. TCRdb reprocessed the multiplex PCR reads with MiXCR, giving one entry per CDR3 protein. Counted here are some 300,000 distinct CDR3 sequences, around 21% occurring once; the ten biggest clones make up 45% to 70%. V lost 7 bases, J lost 4 bases, and 13 bases lay in between. CDR3 length equals 12 residues. Germline loops: CDR1 SQVTM, CDR2 ANQGSEA. Study-wide findings and caveats: Patients with persistent disease shared some 2,900 public clonotypes, outpacing the 900 to 1,000 shared by new patients. It was in persistent disease that TRBV28, TRBJ1-2 and TRBJ2-5 were favored.

This material consisted of peripheral blood mononuclear cells (PBMCs), taken when the disease was refractory, from a patient treated with antithyroid drugs. The receptor comes from a female donor with Graves disease. The J gene is TRBJ1-2, the V gene TRBV29-1; no definite D call. The CDR3 is CSATVWAYGYTI. The CDR3 DNA is TGCAGCGCCACGGTGTGGGCCTATGGCTACACCATC.